This entry describes one TCR beta chain. The data were obtained in a study of blood T cell repertoires in COVID-19. The CDR3 runs 14 residues. The V segment lost 4 bases and the J segment 3 bases; nucleotides outside the gene matches: 3. Per the germline V gene, CDR1 is KGHSH and CDR2 is LQKENI. Per the study methods: Reference gene primers were amplified, and this amplification served to estimate nucleated cell counts. Data came from immunoSEQ multiplex PCR; TCRdb stores just in-frame clones and leaves some out. D and trimming were read from the DNA, whereas the V and J calls and clone size are those reported in that table. Among about 210,000 clones listed, more than 75% were seen once.

This clonotype originated in a human donor in a cohort sampled during active COVID-19. V is TRBV18 and J is TRBJ2-7; 10 bases fit TRBD2. Sequenced material: peripheral blood. The CDR3 loop reads CASSRTSGRYEQYF. Written as DNA, the CDR3 is TGTGCCAGCTCACGGACTAGCGGCCGCTACGAGCAGTACTTC. Supplemented by reference TRBV18 and TRBJ2-7, the full variable domain reads NAGVMQNPRHLVRRRGQEARLRCSPMKGHSHVYWYRQLPEEGLKFMVYLQKENIIDESGMPKERFSAEFPKEGPSILRIQQVVRGDSAAYFCASSRTSGRYEQYFGPGTRLTVT.